The present T cell receptor (beta chain) was sequenced within a study of T-cell reconstitution after alpha-beta-depleted transplantation in children. Overall study results and limits: Some patients' high day-60 TCRbeta diversity was traced to surviving recipient T cells and thymic progenitors. Reported findings indicate that, about two months after transplant, alpha-beta T cells came from several hundred expanded clones, which were derived from non-depleted graft cells.

Germline V gives CDR1 SGHAT, CDR2 FQNNGV. Deletions cut 4 bases from V and 1 base from J, with 20 bases between. The CDR3 spans 18 residues. In this sample, this clonotype turned up many times. Its matching antigen is unknown. Unique molecular identifiers were incorporated during preparation of the TCRbeta library. TCRdb independently ran MiXCR on the PCR reads; one entry per CDR3 protein. The table includes hundreds of thousands of distinct CDR3 sequences, about an eighth detected once. This clonotype was obtained from a male patient younger than 18 who had a stem cell transplant for acute myeloid leukemia, so the T cells may come from the graft donor. The chain joins TRBV11-2 to TRBJ2-1, with TRBD1 as a possible D gene (5 bases). The source material was PBMCs, mostly from graft donor cells, sampled 360 days after TCRalphabeta/CD19-depleted stem cell transplant. The CDR3 sequence is CASSSPKGSGVSYNEQFF. The CDR3 DNA is TGTGCCAGCAGCTCCCCCAAGGGGTCTGGGGTATCCTACAATGAGCAGTTCTTC.